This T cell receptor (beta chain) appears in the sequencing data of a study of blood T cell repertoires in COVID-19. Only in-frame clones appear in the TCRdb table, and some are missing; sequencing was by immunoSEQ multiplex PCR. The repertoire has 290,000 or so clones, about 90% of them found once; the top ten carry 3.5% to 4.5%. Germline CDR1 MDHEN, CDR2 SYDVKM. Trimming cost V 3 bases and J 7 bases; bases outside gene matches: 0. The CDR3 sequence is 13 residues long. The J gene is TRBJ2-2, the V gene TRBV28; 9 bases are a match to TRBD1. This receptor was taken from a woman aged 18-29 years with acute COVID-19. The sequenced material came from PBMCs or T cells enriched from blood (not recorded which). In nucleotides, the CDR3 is TGTGCCAGCAGTTTGACAGGGGGCGGGGAGCTGTTTTTT. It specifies CASSLTGGGELFF. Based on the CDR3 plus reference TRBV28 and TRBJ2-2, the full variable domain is DVKVTQSSRYLVKRTGEKVFLECVQDMDHENMFWYRQDPGLGLRLIYFSYDVKMKEKGDIPEGYSVSREKKERFSLILESASTNQTSMYLCASSLTGGGELFFGEGSRLTVL.